Listed here are 6 T cell receptor beta chains from one sample, sequenced in a study of blood T cell repertoires in COVID-19. Repertoires were generated with immunoSEQ multiplex PCR, while TCRdb's copy carries only in-frame clones and drops some. The sample has 150,000 to 250,000 clones; roughly four fifths are singletons. Specimen: PBMCs or T cells enriched from blood (not recorded which). The receptors were gathered from a man in his forties who had recovered from COVID-19.

The genes are TRBV5-1 and TRBJ1-5; TRBD1 is a possible D gene (6 bases). CDR1 and CDR2 from the germline V gene are SGHRS and YFSETQ. This CDR3 is 15 amino acids long. V dropped 4 bases and J dropped 0 bases, with 11 bases sitting between them. The CDR3 is CASSEGVNSNQPQHF. The CDR3 DNA reads as TGCGCCAGCAGCGAGGGGGTAAATAGCAATCAGCCCCAGCATTTT.

The rearrangement uses TRBV19 and TRBJ2-7; possibly TRBD1 for D (6 bases). The germline V gene encodes CDR1 LNHDA and CDR2 SQIVND (reference sequence). V lost 11 bases and J 3 bases, leaving 14 bases between the germline ends. CDR3 length equals 12 residues. CDR3 amino acids: CAGGPGNYEQYV. The CDR3 region has the DNA TGTGCCGGGGGCCCGGGAAACTACGAGCAGTACGTC.

The V and J genes are TRBV10-3 and TRBJ2-7, with D hard to call. The CDR3 sequence is 11 residues long. The germline V gene encodes CDR1 ENHRY and CDR2 SYGVKD. The V end was cut by 8 bases, the J end by 5 bases, with 10 bases between. CDR3 sequence (DNA): TGTGCCATCGGTCTACTCGACGAGCAGTACTTC. It yields the protein CAIGLLDEQYF.

This sequence joins TRBV30 and TRBJ1-3; 9 bases are a match to TRBD1. The V gene's germline CDR1 is GTSNPN and CDR2 SVGIG (reference sequence). J gave up 3 bases and V 2 bases, and 5 bases lay outside the gene matches. CDR3 length equals 15 residues. The CDR3 sequence is CAWSQLDRGGNTIYF. In nucleotides, the CDR3 is TGTGCCTGGAGTCAACTGGACAGGGGTGGAAACACCATATATTTT.

The genes are TRBV4-3 and TRBJ1-4; no clear D. Germline V gene lookup returns CDR1 LGHNA and CDR2 YSLEER. Trimming took 3 bases from V and 11 from J, leaving 10 bases between them. This CDR3 spans 12 amino acids. The CDR3 sequence is CASSQPGGKLFF. CDR3 nucleotide sequence: TGCGCCAGCAGCCAGCCGGGAGGTAAACTGTTTTTT.

The gene calls are TRBV7-6 and TRBJ2-2, with a possible D match to TRBD2 (5 bases). The CDR3 runs to 13 residues. The V end was cut by 7 bases, the J end by 2 bases, with 8 bases between. CDR1 and CDR2 (germline): SGHVS, FNYEAQ. CDR3 protein: CASTSGNTGELFF. CDR3 nucleotides: TGTGCCAGCACCTCGGGAAACACCGGGGAGCTGTTTTTT.